The subject of this entry is one T cell receptor beta chain. This sample is drawn from a study of blood T cells in healthy people across ages. Germline CDR1 reads SGHVS; CDR2 reads FQNEAQ. The CDR3 runs 14 residues. The authors ran a second PCR of about 6 to 11 cycles using a sample-barcoded 5' primer and a J-beta primer mix. Every single cDNA molecule received a tag from a template-switch adaptor with 12 random nucleotides. The study obtained at least 3 million CDR3-containing paired-end reads from every sample. Each CDR3 protein gets one entry after TCRdb re-called the 5' RACE reads with MiXCR. The table has hundreds of thousands of distinct CDR3 sequences, 25% to 35% seen once.

The receptor was derived from a woman at least 80 years old in good health. The sequenced sample was blood. The rearrangement links TRBV7-8 to TRBJ2-5; no definite D call. The J call may be incorrect, as the DNA end agrees better with TRBJ2-7. CDR3 nucleotides: TGTGCCAGCAGCCCCAGACCGAATGCCTACGAGCAGTACTTC. Its protein is CASSPRPNAYEQYF.